This passage covers 13 T cell receptor beta chains from one sample sequenced in a study of CXCR3-negative and CXCR3-positive naive CD8 T cells. Each TRB cDNA library was prepared by 5' RACE (with UMI labels). TCRdb re-called the 5' RACE reads; one entry per CDR3 protein, DNA not given. The record lists about 81,000 distinct CDR3 sequences, of which the ten most abundant hold around 1.5%. The source material was naive CXCR3- CD8+ T cells from blood. The subset was: CD45RO-CCR7+CD27+CD95- naive CD8+ T cells lacking CXCR3 (TNR3-). The receptor source for this set is a human donor in good health. Some clones in this sample may be carry-over from other donors' samples.

The V and J genes are TRBV20-1 and TRBJ2-2; the TRBD1 assignment by TCRdb is unverifiable without DNA. Germline CDR1 and CDR2: DFQATT and SNEGSKA (reference sequence). This CDR3 region has 16 residues. CDR3: CSARDRGSGYTGELFF.

The chain couples TRBV29-1 to TRBJ2-3. From germline, CDR1 is SQVTM and CDR2 ANQGSEA. The CDR3 runs to 12 residues. CDR3 sequence reads: CSVEGDTDTQYF.

The chain has TRBV4-3 and TRBJ2-2; without DNA, the TCRdb call of TRBD2 cannot be checked. The length of the CDR3 is 15 residues. Germline CDR1 reads LGHNA; CDR2 reads YSLEER. This CDR3 is CASSRATVLTGELFF.

CDR3: CASSLDGQGPWTDTQYF. The genes are TRBV7-2 and TRBJ2-3; the D gene TCRdb calls, TRBD1, cannot be checked with no DNA. This CDR3 spans 17 amino acids. Germline values: CDR1 SGHTA, CDR2 FQGNSA.

The genes are TRBV25-1 and TRBJ2-3; TCRdb proposes TRBD2, but this gene call is untestable without DNA. CDR1 is MGHDK, CDR2 SYGVNS, per germline. CDR3 length: 16 amino acids. The CDR3 reads CASSVRLAASTDTQYF.

The chain joins TRBV29-1 to TRBJ1-1; the TCRdb D gene call, TRBD1, has no DNA to confirm it. The length of the CDR3 is 13 residues. CDR1 SQVTM and CDR2 ANQGSEA come from the germline V gene. The CDR3 loop is CSVEGPGNTEAFF.

The chain employs TRBV6-6 and TRBJ2-1; TCRdb's D call, TRBD2, is unchecked because there is no DNA. Germline loops: CDR1 MNHNY, CDR2 SVGAGI (reference sequence). The CDR3 length is 17 residues. CDR3 amino acids: CASSYAGTSVPGDEQFF.

The rearrangement joins TRBV7-9 to TRBJ2-7; the TRBD1 assignment by TCRdb is unverifiable without DNA. This CDR3 spans 15 amino acids. Looked up from germline, CDR1 is SEHNR and CDR2 is FQNEAQ (reference sequence). This CDR3 reads CATLPSGTGNYEQYF.

This chain uses TRBV15 with TRBJ1-5; TCRdb gives TRBD1 as the D gene, but with no DNA this cannot be confirmed. In germline, CDR1 is LNHNV, CDR2 YYDKDF (reference sequence). The CDR3 has 16 amino acids. The CDR3 reads CATSPRRGEGNQPQHF.

This rearrangement joins TRBV7-9 to TRBJ2-7; TCRdb calls TRBD1, which cannot be checked without DNA. Looked up from germline, CDR1 is SEHNR and CDR2 is FQNEAQ (reference sequence). The CDR3 loop spans 13 amino acids. Here the CDR3 reads CASSLTGEYEQYF.

The genes are TRBV5-1 and TRBJ2-1. Looked up from germline, CDR1 is SGHRS and CDR2 is YFSETQ. The length of the CDR3 is 12 residues. CDR3 sequence: CASSFSYNEQFF.

The V gene is TRBV7-2, the J gene TRBJ2-3; the D call of TRBD1 rests on TCRdb alone, since no DNA is present to check it. This CDR3 has 15 amino acids. Per germline, CDR1 SGHTA and CDR2 FQGNSA. This CDR3 reads CASSLGTGVGDTQYF.

The gene calls are TRBV20-1 and TRBJ2-2; the D call of TRBD1 rests on TCRdb alone, since no DNA is present to check it. Germline CDR1 reads DFQATT; CDR2 reads SNEGSKA (reference sequence). This CDR3 region has 15 residues. CDR3 protein: CSAREQGQNTGELFF.